A single sample is the source of the 25 T cell receptor beta chains below, sequenced in a study of CD8 T cells in ankylosing spondylitis. Findings and limits, study-wide: Typical of ankylosing spondylitis blood, it appeared, was a TCR beta motif of several highly homologous variants.

TCRdb recomputed calls from the 5' RACE reads with MiXCR, one row per CDR3 protein. The sample has a few hundred thousand distinct CDR3 sequences, about an eighth seen once. These receptors have no identified antigens. Source material: blood, either unsorted or a sorted T cell fraction (not recorded which). These receptor sequences come from a male donor with ankylosing spondylitis.

This clonotype was seen a few times. The chain recombines TRBV12-3 or TRBV12-4 with TRBJ2-1; 7 nucleotides agree with TRBD1. The ends lost 6 bases at V and 12 bases at J; junction bases unmatched: 5. This CDR3 is 11 amino acids long. The CDR3 DNA sequence: TGTGCCAGCAGCGTACAGGGGATGCAGTTCTTC. Translated, it gives CASSVQGMQFF.

This clonotype has a count of ten or more. The CDR3 loop is CASSLRRGTEAFF. In DNA form, the CDR3 reads TGTGCCAGCAGCTTAAGGAGGGGCACTGAAGCTTTCTTT. The gene calls are TRBV7-8 and TRBJ1-1, with TRBD1 as a possible D gene (5 bases). In germline, CDR1 is SGHVS, CDR2 FQNEAQ. With 2 bases removed from V and 4 bases from J, the gap between germline ends came to 8 bases. The CDR3 is 13 amino acids.

This clonotype was seen at least ten times. The chain carries TRBV25-1 and TRBJ2-5, with 14 bases aligning to TRBD2. Germline V gene data show CDR1 as MGHDK and CDR2 as SYGVNS. V shed 5 bases and J 5 bases; nucleotides not matched to a gene: 7. The CDR3 covers 16 residues. CDR3 region: CASSNPGLAGAETQYF. In DNA, the CDR3 is TGTGCCAGCAGTAACCCGGGACTAGCGGGGGCGGAGACCCAGTACTTC.

The CDR3 loop is CSAETDRGPGTGELFF. The CDR3 nucleotides read TGCAGTGCTGAAACTGACAGGGGGCCGGGCACCGGGGAGCTGTTTTTT. This chain joins TRBV20-1 and TRBJ2-2; 10 nucleotides line up with TRBD1. J was trimmed by 4 bases and V by 5 bases; bases with no gene match: 10. There are 16 residues in the CDR3. Germline values: CDR1 DFQATT, CDR2 SNEGSKA (reference sequence).

This chain joins TRBV3-1 and TRBJ1-1, with D tentatively TRBD1 (5 bases). The CDR3 has 13 amino acids. Germline CDR1 LGHDT, CDR2 YNNKEL (reference sequence). V lost 5 bases and J lost 5, with 12 bases in between. The CDR3: CASSELGGTEAFF. The DNA of the CDR3 is TGTGCCAGCAGCGAACTCGGGGGAACTGAAGCTTTCTTT.

This clonotype was found a few times. This chain links TRBV6-5 with TRBJ1-2; tentative D call: TRBD1 (6 bases). Germline assignment: CDR1 MNHEY and CDR2 SVGAGI. The germline V and J ends were trimmed by 4 bases and 9 bases, with 21 bases remaining between them. The CDR3 is made up of 15 amino acids. CDR3 in amino acids: CASSSFVGTQRRYTF. CDR3 bases: TGTGCCAGCAGTTCCTTTGTCGGGACACAGAGGCGCTACACCTTC.

This rearrangement joins TRBV18 to TRBJ2-5; D possibly matches TRBD1 or TRBD2 (5 bases each). The germline gives CDR1 KGHSH, CDR2 LQKENI. The ends were cut back, 3 bases at V and 1 base at J, with 12 bases in the middle. This CDR3 has 15 amino acids. DNA for the CDR3: TGTGCCAGCTCACCCCTGGGACCGCTCCAAGAGACCCAGTACTTC. Translation: CASSPLGPLQETQYF.

The V call is TRBV5-1, the J call TRBJ2-7, with unresolved D. Germline V gene sequence: CDR1 SGHRS, CDR2 YFSETQ. V was shortened by 0 bases and J by 6 bases, with 10 bases between the two germline ends. This CDR3 has 13 residues. The CDR3 sequence is CASSLAQRGEQYF. The CDR3 DNA sequence: TGCGCCAGCAGCTTGGCCCAGCGCGGCGAGCAGTACTTC.

The chain joins TRBV11-2 to TRBJ2-7; 14 nucleotides line up with TRBD2. Unmatched junction bases numbered 7, after V lost 0 bases and J lost 3 bases. Germline values: CDR1 SGHAT, CDR2 FQNNGV. The CDR3 is made up of 18 amino acids. The chain's CDR3 is CASSLEGTSGGGSYEQYF. CDR3 sequence (DNA): TGTGCCAGCAGCTTAGAAGGGACTAGCGGGGGAGGGAGCTACGAGCAGTACTTC.

This clonotype showed up just a few times. V gene TRBV10-3 combines with J gene TRBJ1-2; D is undetermined. Germline V CDR1 and CDR2: ENHRY, SYGVKD. The CDR3 runs 14 residues. Trimming stripped 9 bases from V and 2 bases from J, with 16 bases between. The CDR3 DNA reads TGTGCCATTAGAGGCCCGGGATCAAACTATGGCTACACCTTC. Protein sequence: CAIRGPGSNYGYTF.

The chain uses TRBV20-1 and TRBJ2-7; 10 nucleotides line up with TRBD2. The germline V gene has CDR1 DFQATT and CDR2 SNEGSKA (reference sequence). V lost 0 bases and J lost 4; bases outside the gene matches: 6. The CDR3 length is 15 residues. The CDR3 here is CSARDGAGGVYEQYF. CDR3 coding DNA: TGCAGTGCTAGAGACGGAGCGGGAGGGGTTTACGAGCAGTACTTC.

The sample holds a few counts of this clonotype. This chain uses TRBV20-1 with TRBJ2-5, with 9 nucleotides matching TRBD1. This CDR3 region has 13 residues. With V trimmed by 6 bases and J by 4 bases, 6 bases remained unmatched. The germline gives CDR1 DFQATT, CDR2 SNEGSKA (reference sequence). CDR3 loop: CSAVGTGLETQYF. As DNA, the CDR3 is TGCAGTGCGGTAGGGACAGGGCTAGAGACCCAGTACTTC.

This chain links TRBV5-5 with TRBJ1-2; 7 bases are shared with TRBD1. This CDR3 is built from 15 residues. CDR1 and CDR2 (germline): SGHKS, YYEKEE (reference sequence). The ends lost 1 base at V and 5 bases at J; junction bases unmatched: 8. In DNA form, the CDR3 reads TGTGCCAGCAGCTTGAGTGGTGGCAGGGGGTATGGCTACACCTTC. It is translated as CASSLSGGRGYGYTF.

This clonotype has more than one count but fewer than ten. The chain recombines TRBV20-1 with TRBJ2-7; 7 nucleotides line up with TRBD2. The ends lost 1 base at V and 2 bases at J; junction bases unmatched: 5. The CDR3 is 14 residues long. Germline V lookup: CDR1 DFQATT, CDR2 SNEGSKA (reference sequence). In DNA, the CDR3 is TGCAGTGCTAGAGGGCCTAGCGGAACCTACGAGCAGTACTTC. It translates to CSARGPSGTYEQYF.

The chain recombines TRBV29-1 with TRBJ2-7; D possibly uses TRBD1 or TRBD2 (5 bases each). Germline lookup yields CDR1 SQVTM and CDR2 ANQGSEA. V gave up 7 bases and J gave up 2 bases, with 21 bases separating them. The CDR3 is 15 amino acids. CDR3 in DNA: TGCAGCGCTACGAGGGACGAAGCCCCCCCCTACGAGCAGTACTTC. Translation: CSATRDEAPPYEQYF.

The chain has TRBV19 and TRBJ1-5, with 8 bases lining up with TRBD1. The CDR3 sequence is 15 residues long. Germline CDR1 and CDR2: LNHDA and SQIVND (reference sequence). The V segment lost 7 bases and the J segment 7 bases; nucleotides outside the gene matches: 12. CDR3 sequence: CASTTDRVTGQPQHF. CDR3 nucleotides: TGTGCCAGTACCACGGACAGGGTGACGGGCCAGCCCCAGCATTTT.

This clonotype showed up many times. This chain links TRBV24-1 with TRBJ1-5; 7 bases match TRBD1. The CDR3 spans 15 residues. Germline V CDR1 and CDR2: KGHDR, SFDVKD. Trimming removed 3 bases from V and 4 bases from J; junction bases left unmatched: 5. CDR3 coding DNA: TGTGCCACCAGTGATCCTAGACAGGGAAATCAGCCCCAGCATTTT. Encoded protein: CATSDPRQGNQPQHF.

The V gene is TRBV20-1, the J gene TRBJ2-1; 13 bases fit TRBD2. With V trimmed by 3 bases and J by 8 bases, 7 bases remained unmatched. Germline CDR1 DFQATT, CDR2 SNEGSKA (reference sequence). The CDR3 extends over 15 amino acids. CDR3 sequence (DNA): TGCAGTGCTAGTGGACTAGCGGGAGATGTCCATGAGCAGTTCTTC. This codes for CSASGLAGDVHEQFF.

The rearrangement uses TRBV20-1 and TRBJ2-1; D is undetermined. CDR1 and CDR2 from the germline V gene are DFQATT and SNEGSKA (reference sequence). The CDR3 has 14 residues. V was pared by 5 bases and J by 4 bases, with 15 bases between. CDR3 region: CSAARPAKYNEQFF. The CDR3, as DNA: TGCAGTGCTGCTCGACCAGCGAAGTACAATGAGCAGTTCTTC.

The chain employs TRBV18 and TRBJ2-3; D gene uncertain. This CDR3 region has 13 residues. The V gene's germline CDR1 is KGHSH and CDR2 LQKENI. V dropped 6 bases and J dropped 5 bases, with 12 bases sitting between them. The CDR3, as DNA: TGTGCCAGCTCGCAGGATGACGGAGATACGCAGTATTTT. Residues: CASSQDDGDTQYF.

This clonotype was seen only once. This chain uses TRBV5-8 with TRBJ2-7, with 13 bases aligning to TRBD2. The CDR3 consists of 15 residues. The germline CDR1 and CDR2 sequences are SGHTS and YDEGEE. V lost 4 bases to trimming and J lost 6 bases; unmatched junction nucleotides: 7. This CDR3 reads CASSQRLAGGSEQYV. CDR3 bases: TGTGCCAGCAGCCAAAGACTAGCGGGGGGCAGCGAGCAGTACGTC.

The chain joins TRBV3-1 to TRBJ2-7; D is ambiguous. The CDR3 has 14 residues. Deletions cut 4 bases from V and 2 bases from J, with 12 bases between. Germline CDR1 reads LGHDT; CDR2 reads YNNKEL (reference sequence). CDR3 nucleotides: TGTGCCAGCAGCCCCCCCACAGCACCCTACGAGCAGTACTTC. It is translated as CASSPPTAPYEQYF.

The CDR3 nucleotides are TGCAGTGCTAGTGGGAGCGGGGCGTCCTACAATGAGCAGTTCTTC. It codes for CSASGSGASYNEQFF. The chain recombines TRBV20-1 with TRBJ2-1; 7 bases are a match to TRBD2. The CDR3 has 15 amino acids. Germline trimming cut 3 bases from V and 1 base from J; bases unmatched to any gene: 6. Germline V gene lookup returns CDR1 DFQATT and CDR2 SNEGSKA (reference sequence).

The rearrangement links TRBV7-9 to TRBJ1-1, with D possibly being TRBD1 (6 bases). V was trimmed by 6 bases and J by 1 base, leaving 12 bases between them. The CDR3 runs 14 residues. In germline, CDR1 is SEHNR, CDR2 FQNEAQ (reference sequence). This CDR3 is CASSTRGTNTEAFF. The CDR3 DNA reads as TGTGCCAGCAGTACGAGGGGGACGAACACTGAAGCTTTCTTT.

In its sample, this clonotype was seen a few times. Written as DNA, the CDR3 is TGCGCCAGCAGCCCCGAGCTGCTGAACACTGAAGCTTTCTTT. Protein: CASSPELLNTEAFF. The chain combines TRBV5-1 with TRBJ1-1; the D is unclear. The CDR3 is made up of 14 amino acids. V lost 4 bases to trimming and J lost 0 bases, with 10 bases between them. In germline, CDR1 is SGHRS, CDR2 YFSETQ.